This TCR beta chain comes out of a study of blood T cell repertoires in COVID-19. Overall study: PBMCs, B-cell-depleted T cells, or T cells were the source of the cDNA or gDNA that made up the material.

This CDR3 comprises 13 residues. Germline V gene lookup returns CDR1 MNHEY and CDR2 SMNVEV (reference sequence). The V and J ends lost 3 bases and 7 bases respectively, with 12 bases between them. Authors' methods: Scientists estimated how many nucleated cells there were by amplifying reference gene primers. Here immunoSEQ multiplex PCR was the method, and the copy in TCRdb shows in-frame clones only, minus some. That table is the source of V, J and clone size, and D and trimming were worked out from the DNA. The table records over 300,000 clones, about 90% of them present only once. Two consecutive negative NP/OP PCR tests, clearance, or resolved symptoms defined Cohort 3 recovery.

The receptor was isolated from a woman in her thirties who had recovered from COVID-19. The sequenced sample consisted of PBMCs or T cells enriched from blood (not recorded which). The V gene is TRBV27, the J gene TRBJ1-2; TRBD1 is a possible D gene (5 bases). This CDR3 is CASSLGRALGYTF. As DNA, the CDR3 is TGTGCCAGCAGTTTGGGCAGGGCTCTTGGCTACACCTTC.